This TCR beta chain is from a study of shared clonotypes between healthy human individuals. Study in general: Aged between 18 and 49, the donors were a couple of women and three men.

This was a deep-level run. The protocol was immunoSEQ multiplex PCR, while the TCRdb copy is restricted to in-frame clones and leaves out a portion. Of a few million clones in the sample, about 92% were seen once. Of note for this clone: Its antigen is as yet unknown.

There are 13 residues in the CDR3. V gave up 5 bases and J gave up 1 base, with 8 bases separating them. Germline V gene lookup returns CDR1 MNHEY and CDR2 SVGAGI. Study-level results: The sampled material consisted only of blood, and tissue repertoires are likely to differ. There were few donors, and this limited the genetic and exposure-history diversity represented.

The chain links TRBV6-5 to TRBJ1-1; D remains unclear. The clonotype comes from a man between 18 and 35 years old in good health. Some clones in this sample may be carry-over from other donors' samples. The sequenced sample consisted of naive CD4+ T cells from PBMCs. Subset: CD45RA+ positively selected. CDR3 bases: TGTGCCAGCAGTCGACGGAAGAACACTGAAGCTTTCTTT. Translated, it gives CASSRRKNTEAFF.